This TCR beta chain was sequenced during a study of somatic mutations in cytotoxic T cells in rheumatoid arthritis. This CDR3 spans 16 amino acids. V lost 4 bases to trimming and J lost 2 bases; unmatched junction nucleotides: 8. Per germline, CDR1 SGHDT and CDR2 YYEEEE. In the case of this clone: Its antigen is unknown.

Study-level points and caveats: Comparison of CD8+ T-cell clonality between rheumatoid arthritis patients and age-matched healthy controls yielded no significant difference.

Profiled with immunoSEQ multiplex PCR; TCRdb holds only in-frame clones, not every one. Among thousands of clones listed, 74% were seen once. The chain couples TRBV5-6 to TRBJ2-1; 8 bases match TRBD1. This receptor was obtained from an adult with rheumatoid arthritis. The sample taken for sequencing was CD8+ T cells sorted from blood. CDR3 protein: CASSPTTGVPYNEQFF. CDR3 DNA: TGTGCCAGCAGCCCGACGACAGGGGTCCCCTACAATGAGCAGTTCTTC.